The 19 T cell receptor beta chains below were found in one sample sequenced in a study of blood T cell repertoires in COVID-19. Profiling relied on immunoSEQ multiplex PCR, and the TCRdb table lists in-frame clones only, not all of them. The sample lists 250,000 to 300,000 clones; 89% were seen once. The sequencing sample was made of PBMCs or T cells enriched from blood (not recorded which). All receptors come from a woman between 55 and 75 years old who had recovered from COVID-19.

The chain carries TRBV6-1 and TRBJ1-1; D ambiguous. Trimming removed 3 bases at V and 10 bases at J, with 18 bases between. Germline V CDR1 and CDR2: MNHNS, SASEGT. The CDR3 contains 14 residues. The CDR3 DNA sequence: TGTGCCAGCAGTGAGACGTTGGAAAGTCGCGGAGCTTTCTTT. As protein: CASSETLESRGAFF.

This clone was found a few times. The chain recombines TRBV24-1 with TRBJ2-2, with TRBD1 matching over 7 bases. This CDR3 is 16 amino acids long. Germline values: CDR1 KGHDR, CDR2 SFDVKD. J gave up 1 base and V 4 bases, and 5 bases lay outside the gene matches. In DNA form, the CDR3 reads TGTGCCACCAGTGACCCGGGACAGAGGAACACCGGGGAGCTGTTTTTT. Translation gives CATSDPGQRNTGELFF.

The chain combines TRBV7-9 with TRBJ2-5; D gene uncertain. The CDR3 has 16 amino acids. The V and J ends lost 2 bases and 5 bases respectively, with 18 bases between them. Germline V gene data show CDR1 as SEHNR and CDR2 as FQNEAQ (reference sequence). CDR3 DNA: TGTGCCAGCAGCTTACCTCGGAGCTCCTCGACTGAGACCCAGTACTTC. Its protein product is CASSLPRSSSTETQYF.

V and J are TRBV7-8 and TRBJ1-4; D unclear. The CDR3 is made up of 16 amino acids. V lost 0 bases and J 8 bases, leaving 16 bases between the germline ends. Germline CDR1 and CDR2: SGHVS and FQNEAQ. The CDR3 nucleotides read TGTGCCAGCAGCTTAGCGATAGTGTCCGGAGGGGAAAAACTGTTTTTT. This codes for CASSLAIVSGGEKLFF. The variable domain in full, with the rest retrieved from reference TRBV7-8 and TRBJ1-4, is GAGVSQSPRYKVAKRGQDVALRCDPISGHVSLFWYQQALGQGPEFLTYFQNEAQLDKSGLPSDRFFAERPEGSVSTLKIQRTQQEDSAVYLCASSLAIVSGGEKLFFGSGTQLSVL.

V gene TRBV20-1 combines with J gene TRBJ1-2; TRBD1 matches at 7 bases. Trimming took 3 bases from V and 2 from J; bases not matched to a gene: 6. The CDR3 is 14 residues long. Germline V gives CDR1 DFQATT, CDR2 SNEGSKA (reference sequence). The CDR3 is CSASHRGTNYGYTF. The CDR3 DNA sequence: TGCAGTGCTAGTCACAGGGGTACCAACTATGGCTACACCTTC.

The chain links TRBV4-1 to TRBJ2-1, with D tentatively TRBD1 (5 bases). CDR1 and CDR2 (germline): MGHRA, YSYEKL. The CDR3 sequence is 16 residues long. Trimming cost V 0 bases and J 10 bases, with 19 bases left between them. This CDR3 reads CASSQDLGHRAGEQFF. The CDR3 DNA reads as TGCGCCAGCAGCCAAGATCTCGGTCATAGGGCAGGGGAGCAGTTCTTC.

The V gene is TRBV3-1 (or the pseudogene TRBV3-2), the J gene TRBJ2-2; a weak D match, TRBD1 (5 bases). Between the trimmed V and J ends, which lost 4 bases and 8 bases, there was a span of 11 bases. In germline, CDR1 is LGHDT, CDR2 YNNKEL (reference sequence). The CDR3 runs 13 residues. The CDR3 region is CASSLTATGELFF. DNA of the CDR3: TGTGCCAGCAGCCTGACAGCAACGGGGGAGCTGTTTTTT.

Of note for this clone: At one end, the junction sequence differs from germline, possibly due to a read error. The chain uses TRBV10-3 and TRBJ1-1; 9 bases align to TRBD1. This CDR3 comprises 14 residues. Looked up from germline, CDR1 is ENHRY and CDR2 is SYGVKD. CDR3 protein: CAISEGTGHTEAFF. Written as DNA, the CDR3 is TGTGCCATAAGTGAGGGGACAGGGCACACTGAAGCTTTCTTT.

The CDR3 bases are TGTGCCAGCAGCCAGACTAGATCCGGGGAGCTGTTTTTT. Translating gives CASSQTRSGELFF. This chain joins TRBV14 and TRBJ2-2; D perhaps matches TRBD2 (6 bases). The CDR3 loop spans 13 amino acids. The V gene lost 3 bases and the J gene lost 6 bases, with 8 bases spanning the gap. Germline CDR1 is SGHDN and CDR2 is FVKESK.

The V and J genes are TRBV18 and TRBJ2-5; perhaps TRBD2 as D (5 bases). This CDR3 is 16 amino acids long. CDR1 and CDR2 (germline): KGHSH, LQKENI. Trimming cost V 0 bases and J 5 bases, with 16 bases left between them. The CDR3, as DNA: TGTGCCAGCTCACCACCGGGTCACACGGGCGGGGAGACCCAGTACTTC. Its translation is CASSPPGHTGGETQYF. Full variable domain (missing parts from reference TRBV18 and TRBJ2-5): NAGVMQNPRHLVRRRGQEARLRCSPMKGHSHVYWYRQLPEEGLKFMVYLQKENIIDESGMPKERFSAEFPKEGPSILRIQQVVRGDSAAYFCASSPPGHTGGETQYFGPGTRLLVL.

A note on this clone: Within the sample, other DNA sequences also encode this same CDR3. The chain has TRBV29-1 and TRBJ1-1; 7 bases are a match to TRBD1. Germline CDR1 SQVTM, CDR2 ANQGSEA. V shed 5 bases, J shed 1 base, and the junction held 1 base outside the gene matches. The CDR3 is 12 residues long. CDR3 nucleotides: TGCAGCGTTCGACAGGGGAACACTGAAGCTTTCTTT. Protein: CSVRQGNTEAFF. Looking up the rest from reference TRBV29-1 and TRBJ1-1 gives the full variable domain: SAVISQKPSRDICQRGTSLTIQCQVDSQVTMMFWYRQQPGQSLTLIATANQGSEATYESGFVIDKFPISRPNLTFSTLTVSNMSPEDSSIYLCSVRQGNTEAFFGQGTRLTVV.

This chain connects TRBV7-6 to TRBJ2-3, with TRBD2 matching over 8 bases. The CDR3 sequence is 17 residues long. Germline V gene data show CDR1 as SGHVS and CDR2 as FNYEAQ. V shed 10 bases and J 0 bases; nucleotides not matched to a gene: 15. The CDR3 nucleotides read TGTGCCACCGGGGGGGATCGAGACCGACCTAGCACAGATACGCAGTATTTT. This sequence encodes CATGGDRDRPSTDTQYF.

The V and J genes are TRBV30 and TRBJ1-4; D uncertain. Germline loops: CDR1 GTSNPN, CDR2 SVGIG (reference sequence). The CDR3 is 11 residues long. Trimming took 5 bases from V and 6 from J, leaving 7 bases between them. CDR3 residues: CAWDQYEKLFF. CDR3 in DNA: TGTGCCTGGGACCAGTATGAAAAACTGTTTTTT.

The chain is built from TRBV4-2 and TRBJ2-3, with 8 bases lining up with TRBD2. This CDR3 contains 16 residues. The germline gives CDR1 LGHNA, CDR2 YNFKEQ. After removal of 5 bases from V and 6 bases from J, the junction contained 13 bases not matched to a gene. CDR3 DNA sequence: TGTGCCAGCAGCTCCCTCACCGGGAGGGCCGTGGATACGCAGTATTTT. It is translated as CASSSLTGRAVDTQYF.

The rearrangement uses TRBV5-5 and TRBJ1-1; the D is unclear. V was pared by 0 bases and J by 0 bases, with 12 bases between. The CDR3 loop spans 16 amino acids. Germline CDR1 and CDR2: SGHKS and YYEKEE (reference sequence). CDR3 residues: CASSLEQPGMNTEAFF. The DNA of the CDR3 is TGTGCCAGCAGCTTGGAACAGCCAGGTATGAACACTGAAGCTTTCTTT.

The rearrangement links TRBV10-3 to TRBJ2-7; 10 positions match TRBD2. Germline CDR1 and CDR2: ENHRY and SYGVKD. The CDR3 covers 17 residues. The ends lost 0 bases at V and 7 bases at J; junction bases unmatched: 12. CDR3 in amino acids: CAISESPSGSSRREQYF. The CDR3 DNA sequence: TGTGCCATCAGTGAGTCTCCTAGCGGGAGTAGTCGTCGGGAGCAGTACTTC.

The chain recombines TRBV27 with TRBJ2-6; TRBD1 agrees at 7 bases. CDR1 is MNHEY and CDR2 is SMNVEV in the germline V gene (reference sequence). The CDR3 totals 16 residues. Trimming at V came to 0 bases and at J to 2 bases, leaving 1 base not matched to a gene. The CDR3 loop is CASSLSRGPGANVLTF. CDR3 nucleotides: TGTGCCAGCAGTTTATCAAGGGGGCCTGGGGCCAACGTCCTGACTTTC.

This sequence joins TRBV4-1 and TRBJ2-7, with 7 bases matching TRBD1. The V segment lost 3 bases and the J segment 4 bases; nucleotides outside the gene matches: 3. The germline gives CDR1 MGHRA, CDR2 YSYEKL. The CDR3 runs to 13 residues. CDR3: CASSHTGVYEQYF. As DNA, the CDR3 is TGCGCCAGCAGCCACACAGGGGTTTACGAGCAGTACTTC.

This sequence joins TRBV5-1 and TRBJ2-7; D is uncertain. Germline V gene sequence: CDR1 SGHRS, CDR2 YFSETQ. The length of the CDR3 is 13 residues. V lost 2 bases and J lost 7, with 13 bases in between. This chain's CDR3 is CASSFGPLREQYF. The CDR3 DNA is TGCGCCAGCAGCTTTGGGCCACTTCGGGAGCAGTACTTC.